A single sample is the source of the 32 T cell receptor beta chains below, sequenced in a study of regulatory T cells in long-lasting Graves disease. CDR3 regions were amplified by Arm-PCR using iRepertoire HTBI primers to build TCR beta libraries. TCRdb processed the multiplex PCR reads anew with MiXCR; each CDR3 protein has one entry. Here the sample spans 300,000 to 450,000 distinct CDR3 sequences, around 15% being singletons. Time point indicated: newly diagnosed GD, antithyroid drugs for less than 3 months. The authors made the TCR library using RNA they extracted from PBMCs. The source material was peripheral blood mononuclear cells (PBMCs), sampled at new diagnosis, from a patient treated with antithyroid drugs. The source of these receptors is a female donor with Graves disease.

This chain uses TRBV6-2 or TRBV6-3 with TRBJ2-2; perhaps TRBD1 as D (5 bases). The V and J ends lost 6 bases and 1 base respectively, with 6 bases between them. CDR3 length equals 13 residues. CDR1 and CDR2 (germline): MNHEY, SVGEGT. CDR3 sequence reads: CASRDKNTGELFF. The CDR3 DNA reads as TGTGCCAGCAGGGACAAGAACACCGGGGAGCTGTTTTTT.

In its sample, this clonotype was seen a few times. V gene TRBV3-1 combines with J gene TRBJ2-6; TRBD1 matches at 7 bases. This CDR3 has 14 residues. V was pared by 7 bases and J by 6 bases, with 6 bases of the junction left unmatched. Germline assignment: CDR1 LGHDT and CDR2 YNNKEL (reference sequence). The CDR3 coding sequence is TGTGCCAGCAAACCGACAGGGTCGGCCAACGTCCTGACTTTC. It yields the protein CASKPTGSANVLTF.

This clonotype was seen at least ten times. A much larger clone differs by one base, so this may be a read error. The gene calls are TRBV5-5 and TRBJ1-1, with TRBD1 matching over 9 bases. CDR3 size: 13 residues. V lost 2 bases to trimming and J lost 4 bases; unmatched junction nucleotides: 0. Per the germline V gene, CDR1 is SGHKS and CDR2 is YYEKEE (reference sequence). The chain's CDR3 is CASSLQGATEAFF. The CDR3 DNA reads as TGTGCCAGCAGCTTACAGGGGGCCACTGAAGCTTTCTTT.

This clonotype has ten or more counts. V usage is TRBV3-1 and J usage is TRBJ2-5; D may correspond to TRBD1 or TRBD2 (5 bases each). Germline CDR1 is LGHDT and CDR2 is YNNKEL (reference sequence). This CDR3 comprises 13 residues. The V end was cut by 3 bases, the J end by 4 bases, with 9 bases between. The CDR3 reads CASSQGDSETQYF. CDR3 nucleotides: TGTGCCAGCAGCCAGGGGGATTCAGAGACCCAGTACTTC.

The sample holds many counts of this clonotype. This chain links TRBV15 with TRBJ1-1; TRBD1 might be the D (6 bases). V was clipped by 3 bases and J by 2 bases, with 22 bases between them. Germline V gives CDR1 LNHNV, CDR2 YYDKDF (reference sequence). The CDR3 loop spans 18 amino acids. The CDR3 loop is CATSSREYGQILNTEAFF. CDR3 in DNA: TGTGCCACCAGCAGCCGAGAATACGGACAGATACTAAACACTGAAGCTTTCTTT. The full variable domain, rest sourced from reference TRBV15 and TRBJ1-1, is DAMVIQNPRYQVTQFGKPVTLSCSQTLNHNVMYWYQQKSSQAPKLLFHYYDKDFNNEADTPDNFQSRRPNTSFCFLDIRSPGLGDTAMYLCATSSREYGQILNTEAFFGQGTRLTVV.

This clonotype was detected ten times or more. This rearrangement joins TRBV9 to TRBJ2-1, with D tentatively TRBD1 (6 bases). Trimming took 3 bases from V and 12 from J, leaving 13 bases between them. Germline values: CDR1 SGDLS, CDR2 YYNGEE. CDR3 length: 12 amino acids. The CDR3 DNA follows: TGTGCCAGCAGCGCCCTGGGGACATTGCAGTTCTTC. It is translated as CASSALGTLQFF.

The chain recombines TRBV18 with TRBJ2-5; D remains ambiguous. Deletions cut 2 bases from V and 1 base from J, with 8 bases between. The V gene's germline CDR1 is KGHSH and CDR2 LQKENI. The CDR3 covers 14 residues. This CDR3 reads CASSPSRLQETQYF. CDR3 DNA sequence: TGTGCCAGCTCACCATCGAGGCTCCAAGAGACCCAGTACTTC.

This clonotype was seen only a few times. The chain joins TRBV2 to TRBJ1-5, with D maybe TRBD1 (6 bases). This CDR3 is 13 amino acids long. Germline V gives CDR1 SNHLY, CDR2 FYNNEI. V was cut by 2 bases and J by 6 bases, with 8 bases left in between. The CDR3 protein is CASSERGTQPQHF. In DNA form, the CDR3 reads TGTGCCAGCAGTGAAAGGGGGACTCAGCCCCAGCATTTT.

This clonotype has ten or more counts. J is TRBJ2-7 and V is TRBV20-1; D gene uncertain. The V and J ends lost 1 base and 5 bases respectively, with 15 bases between them. Germline V gene data show CDR1 as DFQATT and CDR2 as SNEGSKA (reference sequence). This CDR3 contains 14 residues. The CDR3 spells CSARGDSSVNEQYF. The CDR3 DNA is TGCAGTGCTAGAGGTGATTCGTCGGTTAACGAGCAGTACTTC.

In its sample, this clonotype was seen many times. This chain links TRBV5-1 with TRBJ2-7, with 8 positions matching TRBD2. CDR3 length: 14 amino acids. Germline V gives CDR1 SGHRS, CDR2 YFSETQ. J was trimmed by 4 bases and V by 6 bases; bases with no gene match: 9. This chain's CDR3 is CASTRASGLYEQYF. CDR3 sequence (DNA): TGCGCCAGCACTCGAGCTAGCGGGCTTTACGAGCAGTACTTC.

In this sample, this clonotype turned up a few times. V gene TRBV20-1 combines with J gene TRBJ1-5; 12 positions match TRBD1. V was pared by 5 bases and J by 6 bases, with 11 bases of the junction left unmatched. Germline values: CDR1 DFQATT, CDR2 SNEGSKA (reference sequence). The CDR3 is 16 residues long. CDR3 residues: CSAHTPGQGAGQPQHF. In DNA form, the CDR3 reads TGCAGTGCTCACACTCCGGGACAGGGGGCGGGTCAGCCCCAGCATTTT.

There are many counts of this clonotype. The V call is TRBV6-2 or TRBV6-3, the J call TRBJ2-7; no clear D. The CDR3 spans 11 residues. The V gene's germline CDR1 is MNHEY and CDR2 SVGEGT. V lost 4 bases and J 5 bases, leaving 6 bases between the germline ends. CDR3 loop: CASSWYHEQYF. CDR3 nucleotides: TGTGCCAGCAGTTGGTATCACGAGCAGTACTTC.

This clonotype was seen a handful of times. The V and J genes are TRBV6-1 and TRBJ2-5, with a possible D match to TRBD1 (6 bases). V gave up 3 bases and J gave up 5 bases, with 13 bases separating them. Germline loops: CDR1 MNHNS, CDR2 SASEGT. This CDR3 is built from 14 residues. In DNA form, the CDR3 reads TGTGCCAGCAGTGAGGGGGCTTACGAGGAGACCCAGTACTTC. It yields the protein CASSEGAYEETQYF.

In this sample, this clonotype turned up many times. The V and J genes are TRBV28 and TRBJ1-2; D is unresolved. V was shortened by 4 bases and J by 5 bases, with 5 bases between the two germline ends. Germline assignment: CDR1 MDHEN and CDR2 SYDVKM. The CDR3 totals 11 residues. The CDR3 loop reads CASSYGYGYTF. CDR3 coding DNA: TGTGCCAGCAGTTACGGATATGGCTACACCTTC.

Many counts were recorded for this clonotype. This chain connects TRBV2 to TRBJ2-7, with 10 nucleotides matching TRBD2. Germline lookup yields CDR1 SNHLY and CDR2 FYNNEI. This CDR3 has 17 residues. V shed 8 bases, J shed 6 bases, and the junction held 19 bases outside the gene matches. The CDR3 loop reads CASGEGLAGATVSEQYF. The CDR3 bases are TGTGCCAGCGGGGAGGGCCTAGCGGGAGCCACGGTCTCCGAGCAGTACTTC.

Only a few counts were recorded for this clonotype. The chain is built from TRBV7-9 and TRBJ2-7, with D possibly matching TRBD2 (6 bases). In germline, CDR1 is SEHNR, CDR2 FQNEAQ (reference sequence). The CDR3 has 16 residues. Trimming left V 5 bases short and J 0 bases short, with 17 bases between. CDR3 bases: TGTGCCAGCAGCGAGGTGGCTATCGGGAGCTCCTACGAGCAGTACTTC. It is translated as CASSEVAIGSSYEQYF.

This clonotype has at least ten counts. This chain links TRBV6-2 or TRBV6-3 with TRBJ2-7; 10 bases agree with TRBD1. The CDR3 sequence is 15 residues long. The V segment lost 7 bases and the J segment 3 bases; nucleotides outside the gene matches: 9. Germline V gene sequence: CDR1 MNHEY, CDR2 SVGEGT. The chain's CDR3 is CASTERTGGYYEQYF. Here the CDR3 DNA reads TGTGCCAGCACCGAAAGGACAGGGGGATACTACGAGCAGTACTTC.

This clonotype showed up many times. This chain connects TRBV20-1 to TRBJ2-2; the D is unclear. Per germline, CDR1 DFQATT and CDR2 SNEGSKA (reference sequence). The CDR3 covers 14 residues. V lost 0 bases, J lost 7 bases, and 12 bases lay in between. CDR3 amino acids: CSARDQRGYGELFF. In DNA form, the CDR3 reads TGCAGTGCTAGAGATCAGAGAGGTTACGGGGAGCTGTTTTTT.

This clonotype has ten or more counts. V is TRBV28 and J is TRBJ2-7; the D gene is possibly TRBD2 (5 bases). Germline V CDR1 and CDR2: MDHEN, SYDVKM. The V gene lost 7 bases and the J gene lost 2 bases, with 15 bases spanning the gap. The CDR3 spans 14 residues. CDR3 loop: CASTGSHTPYEQYF. Here the CDR3 DNA reads TGTGCCAGCACGGGATCTCACACCCCCTACGAGCAGTACTTC.

As for this clonotype: A much more abundant neighbour one base away suggests this may be a read error. V usage is TRBV7-9 and J usage is TRBJ1-4; TRBD1 is a possible D gene (5 bases). This CDR3 has 15 residues. The germline gives CDR1 SEHNR, CDR2 FQNEAQ (reference sequence). V lost 6 bases and J lost 6, with 17 bases in between. CDR3 sequence: CASRHTRGTDEKLFF. The CDR3, as DNA: TGTGCCAGCAGACATACAAGGGGCACGGATGAAAAACTGTTTTTT.

This clonotype has a handful of counts. The V and J genes are TRBV25-1 and TRBJ2-3; D might be TRBD1 (5 bases). Germline CDR1 MGHDK, CDR2 SYGVNS. The CDR3 is 14 residues long. The germline V and J ends were trimmed by 4 bases and 4 bases, with 12 bases remaining between them. The CDR3 region is CASSGWQGSDTQYF. CDR3 in DNA: TGTGCCAGCAGTGGCTGGCAGGGTTCAGATACGCAGTATTTT.

This clonotype was counted only a few times. V usage is TRBV15 and J usage is TRBJ2-6; D possibly matches TRBD1 or TRBD2 (5 bases each). Germline CDR1 is LNHNV and CDR2 is YYDKDF (reference sequence). This CDR3 contains 17 residues. V shed 5 bases and J shed 7 bases, with 21 bases lying between them. The CDR3 bases are TGTGCCACCAGCTCCTTCTGGGACGGGCTTAGAGCCAACGTCCTGACTTTC. The encoded protein is CATSSFWDGLRANVLTF.

This clonotype occurred many times. The rearrangement links TRBV12-3 or TRBV12-4 to TRBJ1-3; D is undetermined. This CDR3 contains 15 residues. Deletions cut 7 bases from V and 0 bases from J, with 13 bases between. The CDR3 region is CASNVPISSGNTIYF. In nucleotides, the CDR3 is TGTGCCAGCAACGTCCCGATTAGCTCTGGAAACACCATATATTTT.

This clonotype was recorded many times. V gene TRBV6-1 combines with J gene TRBJ1-1; D might be TRBD1 (6 bases). Germline V gene lookup returns CDR1 MNHNS and CDR2 SASEGT. The CDR3 is 13 residues long. Between the trimmed V and J ends, which lost 7 bases and 1 base, there was a span of 10 bases. This chain's CDR3 is CASTKDRNTEAFF. CDR3 nucleotide sequence: TGTGCCAGCACCAAGGACAGGAACACTGAAGCTTTCTTT.

CDR3 sequence (DNA): TGTGCCAGCAGTTATTTGGGGCCGGGAGAGACCCAGTACTTC. Protein product: CASSYLGPGETQYF. The chain recombines TRBV12-3 or TRBV12-4 with TRBJ2-5, with D maybe TRBD1 (5 bases). CDR3 length equals 14 residues. V lost 4 bases to trimming and J lost 4 bases, with 13 bases between them.

This clonotype was seen at least ten times. V is TRBV6-2 or TRBV6-3 and J is TRBJ2-7, with 7 bases fitting TRBD2. Germline CDR1 is MNHEY and CDR2 is SVGEGT. This CDR3 has 17 residues. Losses at the gene ends were 5 bases for V and 2 bases for J; bases not matched to a gene: 15. The CDR3 coding sequence is TGTGCCAGCAGTGATTTGCGGGAGCCGGCTGGGGCCTACGAGCAGTACTTC. Translation: CASSDLREPAGAYEQYF.

With regard to this clonotype: This clone may be a read error of a much larger clone one base away. The chain has TRBV28 and TRBJ2-7; D is possibly TRBD2 (6 bases). The CDR3 loop spans 12 amino acids. The V end was cut by 8 bases, the J end by 1 base, with 9 bases between. The germline CDR1 and CDR2 sequences are MDHEN and SYDVKM. The CDR3 here is CASGEASYEQYF. The CDR3 DNA follows: TGTGCCAGCGGGGAGGCGTCCTACGAGCAGTACTTC.

This chain links TRBV12-3 or TRBV12-4 with TRBJ1-4; 8 nucleotides agree with TRBD1. Trimming cost V 6 bases and J 8 bases; bases outside gene matches: 8. The CDR3 has 14 residues. CDR3: CASSTGQGGEKLFF. The CDR3 coding sequence is TGTGCCAGCAGCACCGGACAGGGAGGAGAAAAACTGTTTTTT.

This clonotype was counted a few times. The V call is TRBV4-1, the J call TRBJ2-7; possible D gene TRBD2, 6 bases. Trimming pared 1 base from V and 9 bases from J, leaving 22 bases between. CDR3 length: 16 amino acids. CDR1 is MGHRA, CDR2 YSYEKL, per germline. Written as DNA, the CDR3 is TGCGCCAGCAGCCAAGTAGCGCGGGACCCCTTTGGCGGGCAGTACTTC. Translating gives CASSQVARDPFGGQYF.

This clonotype showed up many times. The genes are TRBV2 and TRBJ1-6; 7 nucleotides agree with TRBD1. The CDR3 runs 13 residues. Germline CDR1 SNHLY, CDR2 FYNNEI. V was pared by 7 bases and J by 10 bases, with 7 bases of the junction left unmatched. The CDR3 DNA reads as TGTGCCAGCACGGGGGACAGAGGGTCACCCCTCCACTTT. Translating it yields CASTGDRGSPLHF.

This clonotype appeared many times. The gene calls are TRBV9 and TRBJ2-1, with D unresolved. Germline lookup yields CDR1 SGDLS and CDR2 YYNGEE. The length of the CDR3 is 13 residues. Trimming took 0 bases from V and 9 from J, leaving 10 bases between them. Written as DNA, the CDR3 is TGTGCCAGCAGCGTAGAGGCCGCCGCTGAGCAGTTCTTC. Its translation: CASSVEAAAEQFF.

Only a few counts were recorded for this clonotype. The gene calls are TRBV10-3 and TRBJ2-7, with 7 bases aligning to TRBD1. Germline V gives CDR1 ENHRY, CDR2 SYGVKD. This CDR3 has 15 amino acids. J was trimmed by 7 bases and V by 2 bases; bases with no gene match: 11. This chain's CDR3 is CAISEAPGQRFEQYF. CDR3 coding DNA: TGTGCCATCAGTGAGGCACCGGGACAGAGGTTTGAGCAGTACTTC.